The 30 T cell receptor beta chains below come from one sample, sequenced in a study of blood T cell repertoires in COVID-19. The method was immunoSEQ multiplex PCR; TCRdb's version includes in-frame clones alone and lacks a portion of them. The sample includes some 250,000 clones, roughly nine tenths of them seen just once. The sequencing sample was made of PBMCs or T cells enriched from blood (not recorded which). These receptors were obtained from a human donor in a cohort exposed to, infected with or recovered from COVID-19 (not recorded which). The donor label of this sample is uncertain.

This chain connects TRBV2 to TRBJ1-5; 7 bases are shared with TRBD1. Germline CDR1 and CDR2: SNHLY and FYNNEI. With V trimmed by 2 bases and J by 5 bases, 6 bases remained unmatched. The CDR3 covers 15 residues. The CDR3 loop is CASSEQGGHHQPQHF. The CDR3 DNA follows: TGTGCCAGCAGTGAACAGGGGGGACATCATCAGCCCCAGCATTTT. Drawing the rest from reference TRBV2 and TRBJ1-5, the complete variable domain is EPEVTQTPSHQVTQMGQEVILRCVPISNHLYFYWYRQILGQKVEFLVSFYNNEISEKSEIFDDQFSVERPDGSNFTLKIRSTKLEDSAMYFCASSEQGGHHQPQHFGDGTRLSIL.

The rearrangement uses TRBV28 and TRBJ1-1, with D tentatively TRBD1 (5 bases). Trimming took 4 bases from V and 2 from J, leaving 14 bases between them. This CDR3 has 15 residues. Germline V CDR1 and CDR2: MDHEN, SYDVKM. The CDR3 is CASSSPTGGNTEAFF. CDR3 sequence (DNA): TGTGCCAGCAGTTCCCCCACAGGTGGAAACACTGAAGCTTTCTTT.

Only one count was recorded for this clone. The gene calls are TRBV12-2 and TRBJ1-2. TRBV12-2 is designated a pseudogene. This CDR3 has 13 residues. The CDR3 reads CASRPRDIYGYTF. DNA for the CDR3: TGTGCAAGTCGCCCCCGGGATATATATGGCTACACCTTC.

This chain connects TRBV7-6 to TRBJ2-2; 7 bases match TRBD1. V gave up 1 base and J gave up 6 bases; unmatched junction bases: 2. This CDR3 has 14 amino acids. Looked up from germline, CDR1 is SGHVS and CDR2 is FNYEAQ. CDR3 protein: CASSLEGAAGELFF. The DNA of the CDR3 is TGTGCCAGCAGCTTAGAGGGGGCGGCCGGGGAGCTGTTTTTT.

The J gene is TRBJ2-7, the V gene TRBV7-2; D is uncertain. The CDR3 is 14 amino acids. The V gene's germline CDR1 is SGHTA and CDR2 FQGNSA. V dropped 6 bases and J dropped 0 bases, with 12 bases sitting between them. CDR3 loop: CASSWAVSSYEQYF. The CDR3 DNA sequence: TGTGCCAGCAGTTGGGCTGTAAGCTCCTACGAGCAGTACTTC.

This clone was seen only once. CDR3 in DNA: TGTGCCACCAGCTCTCGGACATCCCAATGGGGTGGCTACACCTTC. It yields the protein CATSSRTSQWGGYTF. This chain uses TRBV15 with TRBJ1-2, with D maybe TRBD1 (5 bases). The CDR3 sequence is 15 residues long. Germline assignment: CDR1 LNHNV and CDR2 YYDKDF (reference sequence). Trimming removed 5 bases at V and 7 bases at J, with 20 bases between.

The CDR3 region has the DNA TGTGCCAGCAGCCCGGGTGGAGATGGCTACACCTTC. As protein: CASSPGGDGYTF. The chain joins TRBV7-9 to TRBJ1-2; D is ambiguous. The CDR3 contains 12 residues. Germline CDR1 is SEHNR and CDR2 is FQNEAQ (reference sequence). V lost 5 bases, J lost 6 bases, and 10 bases lay in between. The full variable domain, in which reference TRBV7-9 and TRBJ1-2 provide the parts outside the CDR3, is DTGVSQNPRHKITKRGQNVTFRCDPISEHNRLYWYRQTLGQGPEFLTYFQNEAQLEKSRLLSDRFSAERPKGSFSTLEIQRTEQGDSAMYLCASSPGGDGYTFGSGTRLTVV.

Only one count was recorded for this clone. V gene TRBV10-3 combines with J gene TRBJ1-1; the D is unclear. The CDR3 sequence is 15 residues long. Germline V gene lookup returns CDR1 ENHRY and CDR2 SYGVKD. Trimming cost V 3 bases and J 1 base, with 12 bases left between them. The CDR3 loop is CAISESLGENTEAFF. The DNA for the CDR3 is TGTGCCATCAGTGAATCTTTGGGAGAGAACACTGAAGCTTTCTTT.

This chain links TRBV5-6 with TRBJ2-7, with TRBD1 as a possible D gene (6 bases). This CDR3 has 14 amino acids. Germline CDR1 and CDR2: SGHDT and YYEEEE. Trimming removed 6 bases at V and 1 base at J, with 14 bases between. CDR3 region: CASKPTGRSYEQYF. DNA of the CDR3: TGTGCCAGCAAGCCGACAGGACGTTCCTACGAGCAGTACTTC.

V is TRBV6-5 and J is TRBJ1-2; possibly TRBD1 for D (5 bases). Germline CDR1 and CDR2: MNHEY and SVGAGI. The CDR3 spans 15 residues. The V gene lost 0 bases and the J gene lost 4 bases, with 12 bases spanning the gap. The CDR3 DNA follows: TGTGCCAGCAGTTACTCTCGACAGTTATCCTATGGCTACACCTTC. Translated, it gives CASSYSRQLSYGYTF.

This chain connects TRBV6-5 to TRBJ2-5; TRBD2 is a possible D gene (6 bases). Germline V CDR1 and CDR2: MNHEY, SVGAGI. The CDR3 is made up of 15 amino acids. The V and J ends lost 5 bases and 5 bases respectively, with 18 bases between them. In nucleotides, the CDR3 is TGTGCCAGCAGTCCTCGGGGCCACCGGGGGGAGACCCAGTACTTC. Translated, it gives CASSPRGHRGETQYF.

This clone occurred a few times. J is TRBJ1-2 and V is TRBV4-2, with 7 bases matching TRBD1. Germline trimming cut 0 bases from V and 3 bases from J; bases unmatched to any gene: 4. There are 15 residues in the CDR3. Germline CDR1 LGHNA, CDR2 YNFKEQ. The CDR3 sequence: CASSQDRDSHYGYTF. CDR3 DNA sequence: TGTGCCAGCAGCCAAGATCGGGACAGCCACTATGGCTACACCTTC.

The V gene is TRBV7-9, the J gene TRBJ1-2; 9 nucleotides align to TRBD1. The CDR3 has 14 amino acids. Germline-derived CDR1 and CDR2 are SEHNR and FQNEAQ (reference sequence). The V and J ends lost 6 bases and 6 bases, in that order; junction bases with no gene match: 8. This CDR3 is CASSPLWTGDGYTF. CDR3 sequence (DNA): TGTGCCAGCAGTCCATTATGGACAGGGGATGGCTACACCTTC.

This clone came up once. The chain uses TRBV15 and TRBJ2-3, with D perhaps matching TRBD1 (6 bases). The germline gives CDR1 LNHNV, CDR2 YYDKDF (reference sequence). The CDR3 is made up of 13 amino acids. CDR3 in DNA: TGTGCGACCGGTACAGGGAGCACAGATACGCAGTATTTT. Protein product: CATGTGSTDTQYF.

This chain uses TRBV7-8 with TRBJ1-5; 7 bases agree with TRBD1. V shed 1 base and J 4 bases; nucleotides not matched to a gene: 4. This CDR3 region has 15 residues. The germline V gene has CDR1 SGHVS and CDR2 FQNEAQ. CDR3 region: CASSLDIQGNQPQHF. As DNA, the CDR3 is TGTGCCAGCAGCTTAGACATACAGGGGAATCAGCCCCAGCATTTT.

This clone came up once. This chain connects TRBV19 to TRBJ1-1; D call uncertain. This CDR3 comprises 14 residues. The V end lost 2 bases, the J end lost 2 bases, and 9 bases lay between the germline ends. Germline-derived CDR1 and CDR2 are LNHDA and SQIVND (reference sequence). CDR3 residues: CASSIMSLNTEAFF. CDR3 sequence (DNA): TGTGCCAGTAGTATAATGAGCCTAAACACTGAAGCTTTCTTT.

The rearrangement uses TRBV7-9 and TRBJ1-3; unclear D gene. V gave up 4 bases and J gave up 0 bases, with 10 bases separating them. The CDR3 is made up of 15 amino acids. Germline V lookup: CDR1 SEHNR, CDR2 FQNEAQ (reference sequence). The CDR3 is CASSSTGTSGNTIYF. CDR3 nucleotide sequence: TGTGCCAGCAGCTCAACTGGTACCTCTGGAAACACCATATATTTT.

The V call is TRBV11-2, the J call TRBJ2-7, with 9 bases fitting TRBD2. Germline values: CDR1 SGHAT, CDR2 FQNNGV. With V trimmed by 1 base and J by 5 bases, 9 bases remained unmatched. The length of the CDR3 is 16 residues. In nucleotides, the CDR3 is TGTGCCAGCAGCTTAGTTGGTGCGGGGGGGTTCGACGAGCAGTACTTC. Amino acids: CASSLVGAGGFDEQYF.

The chain is built from TRBV28 and TRBJ2-4, with TRBD2 as a possible D gene (5 bases). Germline CDR1 reads MDHEN; CDR2 reads SYDVKM. With 3 bases removed from V and 0 bases from J, the gap between germline ends came to 15 bases. The CDR3 sequence is 17 residues long. As DNA, the CDR3 is TGTGCCAGCAGTTTTCGGGTTGGGGAGCTAGCCAAAAACATTCAGTACTTC. Its protein is CASSFRVGELAKNIQYF.

This clone has just one count. The chain combines TRBV4-1 with TRBJ2-5; 8 bases are a match to TRBD2. The ends lost 4 bases at V and 3 bases at J; junction bases unmatched: 7. Germline assignment: CDR1 MGHRA and CDR2 YSYEKL. The CDR3 length is 15 residues. The CDR3 DNA follows: TGCGCCAGCAGCCCGAATGTAGCGGGGAAAGAGACCCAGTACTTC. Protein: CASSPNVAGKETQYF.

The gene calls are TRBV4-1 and TRBJ1-3; D gene unclear. Looked up from germline, CDR1 is MGHRA and CDR2 is YSYEKL. Between the trimmed V and J ends, which lost 0 bases and 0 bases, there was a span of 12 bases. There are 17 residues in the CDR3. In DNA form, the CDR3 reads TGCGCCAGCAGCCAAGAGAGCCCGCGCGTCTCTGGAAACACCATATATTTT. Protein sequence: CASSQESPRVSGNTIYF.

The chain combines TRBV7-9 with TRBJ2-1; a weak D match, TRBD2 (6 bases). Deletions cut 6 bases from V and 3 bases from J, with 15 bases between. The germline V gene encodes CDR1 SEHNR and CDR2 FQNEAQ (reference sequence). The CDR3 is 15 amino acids. The CDR3 bases are TGTGCCAGCAGTGGGACGGGCGGGGTCTACAATGAGCAGTTCTTC. It encodes CASSGTGGVYNEQFF.

As to this clone: Other DNA sequences within the sample encode an identical CDR3. This chain joins TRBV7-2 and TRBJ2-3, with 8 bases identical to TRBD2. V lost 1 base and J lost 5; bases outside the gene matches: 5. The CDR3 length is 15 residues. Germline values: CDR1 SGHTA, CDR2 FQGNSA. The CDR3 nucleotides read TGTGCCAGCAGCTTAGACGGGGGGGCGGGAGATACGCAGTATTTT. This sequence encodes CASSLDGGAGDTQYF.

This sequence joins TRBV5-1 and TRBJ1-2, with 8 bases identical to TRBD1. The CDR3 length is 15 residues. Germline CDR1 SGHRS, CDR2 YFSETQ. Trimming at V came to 4 bases and at J to 2 bases, leaving 7 bases not matched to a gene. CDR3 coding DNA: TGCGCCAGCAGCCTCCTTCAGGGGGCCAACTATGGCTACACCTTC. This codes for CASSLLQGANYGYTF.

The rearrangement links TRBV14 to TRBJ1-1; TRBD1 agrees at 7 bases. V shed 4 bases, J shed 0 bases, and the junction held 8 bases outside the gene matches. Germline V gene sequence: CDR1 SGHDN, CDR2 FVKESK. This CDR3 spans 16 amino acids. The CDR3 DNA is TGTGCCAGCAGCCTATGGCTACAGGGGATGAACACTGAAGCTTTCTTT. This codes for CASSLWLQGMNTEAFF.

The J gene is TRBJ1-1, the V gene TRBV10-3; possible D gene TRBD1, 5 bases. CDR1 is ENHRY and CDR2 is SYGVKD in the germline V gene. This CDR3 has 13 residues. Trimming shortened V by 1 base and J by 4 bases, and 7 bases separated the two germline ends. The CDR3 DNA follows: TGTGCCATCAGTGAGTGGGGGGGCACTGAAGCTTTCTTT. It encodes CAISEWGGTEAFF.

J is TRBJ1-2 and V is TRBV14; D not resolved. The V and J ends lost 4 bases and 7 bases respectively, with 13 bases between them. The CDR3 has 13 amino acids. Germline V gives CDR1 SGHDN, CDR2 FVKESK. Here the CDR3 reads CASSPTRAGGYTF. Written as DNA, the CDR3 is TGTGCCAGCAGCCCTACCCGGGCGGGTGGCTACACCTTC. The full variable domain, its missing parts supplied by reference TRBV14 and TRBJ1-2, is EAGVTQFPSHSVIEKGQTVTLRCDPISGHDNLYWYRRVMGKEIKFLLHFVKESKQDESGMPNNRFLAERTGGTYSTLKVQPAELEDSGVYFCASSPTRAGGYTFGSGTRLTVV.

This chain links TRBV18 with TRBJ2-5; 8 bases align to TRBD2. The CDR3 totals 14 residues. The V segment lost 3 bases and the J segment 4 bases; nucleotides outside the gene matches: 4. Germline assignment: CDR1 KGHSH and CDR2 LQKENI. The CDR3 here is CASSPGTSSETQYF. The CDR3 nucleotides are TGTGCCAGCTCACCGGGGACTAGTTCAGAGACCCAGTACTTC.

J is TRBJ1-2 and V is TRBV19; D gene ambiguous. This CDR3 has 12 amino acids. Germline CDR1 and CDR2: LNHDA and SQIVND (reference sequence). The V gene lost 2 bases and the J gene lost 3 bases, with 4 bases spanning the gap. The CDR3 region has the DNA TGTGCCAGTAGTATACAGGACTATGGCTACACCTTC. Translation gives CASSIQDYGYTF.

This chain joins TRBV27 and TRBJ1-1, with a tentative D call TRBD1 (5 bases). V lost 9 bases and J 2 bases, leaving 13 bases between the germline ends. The CDR3 is 13 residues long. Germline V gene lookup returns CDR1 MNHEY and CDR2 SMNVEV (reference sequence). CDR3 protein: CASRIQGNTEAFF. DNA of the CDR3: TGTGCCAGTAGAATCCAGGGTAACACTGAAGCTTTCTTT.